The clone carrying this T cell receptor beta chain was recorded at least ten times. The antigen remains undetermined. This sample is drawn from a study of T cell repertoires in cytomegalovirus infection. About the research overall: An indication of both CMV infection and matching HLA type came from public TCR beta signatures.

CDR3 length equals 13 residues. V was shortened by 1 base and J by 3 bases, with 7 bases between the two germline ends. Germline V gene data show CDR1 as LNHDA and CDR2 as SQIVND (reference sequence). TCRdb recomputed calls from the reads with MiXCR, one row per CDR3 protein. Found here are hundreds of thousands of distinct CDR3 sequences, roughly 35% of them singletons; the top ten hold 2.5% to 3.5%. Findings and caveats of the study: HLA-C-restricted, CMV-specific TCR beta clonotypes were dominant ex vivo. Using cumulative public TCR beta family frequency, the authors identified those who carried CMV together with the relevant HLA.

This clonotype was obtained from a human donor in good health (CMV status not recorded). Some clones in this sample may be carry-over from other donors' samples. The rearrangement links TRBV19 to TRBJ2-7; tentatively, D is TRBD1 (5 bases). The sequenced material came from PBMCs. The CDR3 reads CASSIARDYEQYF. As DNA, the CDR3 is TGTGCCAGTAGTATAGCCAGGGACTACGAGCAGTACTTC.